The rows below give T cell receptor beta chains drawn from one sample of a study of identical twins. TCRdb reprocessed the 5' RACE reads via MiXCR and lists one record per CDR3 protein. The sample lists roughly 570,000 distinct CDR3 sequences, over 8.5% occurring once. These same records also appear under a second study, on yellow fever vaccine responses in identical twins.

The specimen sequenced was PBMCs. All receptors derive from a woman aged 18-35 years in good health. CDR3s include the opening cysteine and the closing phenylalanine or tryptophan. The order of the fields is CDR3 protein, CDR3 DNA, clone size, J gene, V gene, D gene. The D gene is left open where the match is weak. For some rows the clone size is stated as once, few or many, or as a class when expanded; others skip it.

CDR3 protein: CSVETGTAYEQYF; CDR3 DNA: TGCAGCGTTGAAACAGGGACGGCCTACGAGCAGTACTTC; clone size: .; J gene: TRBJ2-7; V gene: TRBV29-1; D gene: .
CDR3 protein: CASSQVVSGRANNEQFF; CDR3 DNA: TGCGCCAGCAGCCAAGTAGTTAGCGGGAGGGCCAACAATGAGCAGTTCTTC; clone size: few; J gene: TRBJ2-1; V gene: TRBV4-3; D gene: TRBD2
CDR3 protein: CASSPNPWADQETQYF; CDR3 DNA: TGTGCCAGCAGCCCGAACCCGTGGGCAGACCAAGAGACCCAGTACTTC; clone size: .; J gene: TRBJ2-5; V gene: TRBV7-9; D gene: .
CDR3 protein: CASSLDRGREQYF; CDR3 DNA: TGTGCCAGCAGCCTGGACAGGGGGCGGGAGCAGTACTTC; clone size: many; J gene: TRBJ2-7; V gene: TRBV7-2; D gene: TRBD1
CDR3 protein: CSAITLAGGYEQYF; CDR3 DNA: TGCAGTGCTATTACTCTAGCGGGAGGCTACGAGCAGTACTTC; clone size: .; J gene: TRBJ2-7; V gene: TRBV20-1; D gene: TRBD2
CDR3 protein: CASSLTRVLYNEQFF; CDR3 DNA: TGTGCCAGCAGCTTGACTAGAGTGTTATACAATGAGCAGTTCTTC; clone size: .; J gene: TRBJ2-1; V gene: TRBV7-2; D gene: .
CDR3 protein: CASTPGGDTGELFF; CDR3 DNA: TGTGCCAGCACTCCGGGGGGGGACACCGGGGAGCTGTTTTTT; clone size: .; J gene: TRBJ2-2; V gene: TRBV6-2/TRBV6-3; D gene: TRBD2
CDR3 protein: CATSIGRARKTQYF; CDR3 DNA: TGTGCCACCAGCATAGGCCGGGCTCGAAAGACCCAGTACTTC; clone size: few; J gene: TRBJ2-5; V gene: TRBV15; D gene: .
CDR3 protein: CASSQWGGDGTDTQYF; CDR3 DNA: TGTGCCAGCAGCCAATGGGGAGGGGATGGTACAGATACGCAGTATTTT; clone size: few; J gene: TRBJ2-3; V gene: TRBV9; D gene: TRBD2
CDR3 protein: CASSLGTGAFLPSYEQYF; CDR3 DNA: TGTGCCAGCAGTTTGGGGACAGGGGCTTTCCTACCCTCCTACGAGCAGTACTTC; clone size: .; J gene: TRBJ2-7; V gene: TRBV12-3/TRBV12-4; D gene: TRBD1
CDR3 protein: CASSPPPGQGNEQYF; CDR3 DNA: TGTGCCAGCAGCCCCCCCCCGGGACAGGGAAACGAGCAGTACTTC; clone size: few; J gene: TRBJ2-7; V gene: TRBV7-6; D gene: TRBD1
CDR3 protein: CASSPTMGSYNEQFF; CDR3 DNA: TGTGCCAGCAGCCCCACAATGGGCTCCTACAATGAGCAGTTCTTC; clone size: .; J gene: TRBJ2-1; V gene: TRBV7-3; D gene: .
CDR3 protein: CSAARGYLLFF; CDR3 DNA: TGCAGCGCCGCTAGGGGCTATCTACTGTTTTTT; clone size: few; J gene: TRBJ1-4; V gene: TRBV29-1; D gene: .
CDR3 protein: CASSSKDRGRSLHF; CDR3 DNA: TGTGCCAGCAGTTCAAAGGACAGGGGTAGATCCCTCCACTTT; clone size: many; J gene: TRBJ1-6; V gene: TRBV12-3/TRBV12-4; D gene: TRBD1
CDR3 protein: CASSQGTSAETQYF; CDR3 DNA: TGTGCCAGCAGCCAAGGGACTAGCGCGGAGACCCAGTACTTC; clone size: few; J gene: TRBJ2-5; V gene: TRBV7-6; D gene: TRBD2
CDR3 protein: CASRDRGGGTDTQYF; CDR3 DNA: TGTGCCAGCAGGGACAGGGGTGGCGGCACAGATACGCAGTATTTT; clone size: few; J gene: TRBJ2-3; V gene: TRBV6-4; D gene: TRBD1
CDR3 protein: CASRQGSFTEAFF; CDR3 DNA: TGTGCCAGCAGGCAGGGGTCGTTCACTGAAGCTTTCTTT; clone size: .; J gene: TRBJ1-1; V gene: TRBV2; D gene: .
CDR3 protein: CASSSGGTGHTGELFF; CDR3 DNA: TGCGCCAGCAGCTCAGGGGGTACCGGGCACACCGGGGAGCTGTTTTTT; clone size: few; J gene: TRBJ2-2; V gene: TRBV5-1; D gene: TRBD1
CDR3 protein: CASSIPNRAHEQYF; CDR3 DNA: TGCGCCAGCAGCATACCTAACAGGGCTCACGAGCAGTACTTC; clone size: few; J gene: TRBJ2-7; V gene: TRBV5-1; D gene: .